What follows are 23 T cell receptor beta chains derived from one specimen sequenced in a study of cytomegalovirus exposure and HLA in healthy donors. Vbeta (60) and Jbeta (13) primers were used in the PCR. Sequenced by immunoSEQ multiplex PCR; TCRdb stores in-frame clones only, minus some. Counted here are 200,000 or so clones, 82% occurring once; the ten biggest clones make up over 5%. Material: PBMCs. The receptors here all came from a woman in her 50s in good health and CMV-seropositive.

This sequence joins TRBV7-9 and TRBJ2-7, with a tentative D call TRBD1 (6 bases). The CDR3 loop spans 15 amino acids. The V end lost 2 bases, the J end lost 3 bases, and 14 bases lay between the germline ends. Germline V gene data show CDR1 as SEHNR and CDR2 as FQNEAQ (reference sequence). The CDR3 loop reads CASSLLGDNHYEQYF. DNA of the CDR3: TGTGCCAGCAGCTTATTAGGGGACAACCACTACGAGCAGTACTTC.

This sequence joins TRBV2 and TRBJ2-3, with 11 bases lining up with TRBD2. J lost 1 base, V lost 8 bases, and 14 bases had no gene match. CDR3 length equals 18 residues. The germline V gene encodes CDR1 SNHLY and CDR2 FYNNEI. Written as DNA, the CDR3 is TGTGCCAGCGGGGGTGGTCTAGCGGGAGGTCAGGGCACAGATACGCAGTATTTT. Protein product: CASGGGLAGGQGTDTQYF.

This chain links TRBV27 with TRBJ1-2; 10 bases are shared with TRBD1. There are 14 residues in the CDR3. CDR1 MNHEY and CDR2 SMNVEV come from the germline V gene (reference sequence). Trimming removed 8 bases from V and 6 bases from J; junction bases left unmatched: 9. DNA of the CDR3: TGTGCCAGCCGGGGACAGGGGAGGAGCAATGGCTACACCTTC. This translates into CASRGQGRSNGYTF.

The V call is TRBV4-3, the J call TRBJ2-5, with 7 nucleotides matching TRBD2. Per germline, CDR1 LGHNA and CDR2 YSLEER. With V trimmed by 4 bases and J by 3 bases, 17 bases remained unmatched. CDR3 length equals 18 residues. The CDR3 coding sequence is TGCGCCAGCAGCCCCGGACTAGGCCGGAAGGGCCTTGAAGAGACCCAGTACTTC. Amino acid sequence: CASSPGLGRKGLEETQYF.

Concerning this clone: The junction and the germline gene differ at one end; a read error may be behind it. This rearrangement joins TRBV7-9 to TRBJ2-5; 10 bases align to TRBD2. The CDR3 is 16 amino acids. CDR1 and CDR2 from the germline V gene are SEHNR and FQNEAQ (reference sequence). This CDR3 reads CSSSGTSARLEETQYF. CDR3 nucleotide sequence: TGTTCCAGCAGCGGGACTAGCGCCCGGCTGGAGGAGACCCAGTACTTC.

This rearrangement joins TRBV7-2 to TRBJ2-3; possible D gene TRBD2, 7 bases. Trimming removed 5 bases from V and 4 bases from J, with 16 bases in between. In germline, CDR1 is SGHTA, CDR2 FQGNSA. The CDR3 has 15 residues. CDR3 protein: CASSPGGGGADTQYF. The CDR3 bases are TGTGCCAGCAGCCCCGGGGGAGGGGGGGCAGATACGCAGTATTTT. Full variable domain (rest looked up from reference TRBV7-2 and TRBJ2-3): GAGVSQSPSNKVTEKGKDVELRCDPISGHTALYWYRQSLGQGLEFLIYFQGNSAPDKSGLPSDRFSAERTGGSVSTLTIQRTQQEDSAVYLCASSPGGGGADTQYFGPGTRLTVL.

The chain recombines TRBV15 with TRBJ1-1; D is uncertain. This CDR3 has 11 amino acids. Germline V lookup: CDR1 LNHNV, CDR2 YYDKDF (reference sequence). The ends were cut back, 5 bases at V and 1 base at J, with 2 bases in the middle. This CDR3 reads CATSQNTEAFF. The CDR3 DNA sequence: TGTGCCACCAGCCAGAACACTGAAGCTTTCTTT.

The rearrangement joins TRBV19 to TRBJ2-1; D is possibly TRBD2 (5 bases). The CDR3 contains 16 residues. Germline CDR1 is LNHDA and CDR2 is SQIVND (reference sequence). V dropped 7 bases and J dropped 2 bases, with 18 bases sitting between them. CDR3 sequence: CASTTWARGTYNEQFF. CDR3 sequence (DNA): TGTGCCAGTACCACGTGGGCCAGAGGGACCTACAATGAGCAGTTCTTC.

The V and J genes are TRBV5-1 and TRBJ1-1, with a possible D match to TRBD1 (5 bases). Deletions cut 4 bases from V and 1 base from J, with 17 bases between. Germline V gene data show CDR1 as SGHRS and CDR2 as YFSETQ. This CDR3 is 16 amino acids long. CDR3 region: CASSRTGTGGNTEAFF. CDR3 coding DNA: TGCGCCAGCAGCCGAACCGGGACGGGAGGGAACACTGAAGCTTTCTTT.

The chain combines TRBV5-4 with TRBJ2-5, with D tentatively TRBD1 (7 bases). This CDR3 has 14 amino acids. Germline V gene lookup returns CDR1 SGHNT and CDR2 YYREEE (reference sequence). V gave up 3 bases and J gave up 5 bases, with 14 bases separating them. The CDR3 DNA sequence: TGTGCCAGCAGCTCGAAGGAGGGGGCTGAGACCCAGTACTTC. Amino acid sequence: CASSSKEGAETQYF.

The V call is TRBV6-5, the J call TRBJ2-2; D ambiguous. Trimming took 2 bases from V and 6 from J, leaving 10 bases between them. The CDR3 runs to 14 residues. CDR1 and CDR2 (germline): MNHEY, SVGAGI. CDR3 residues: CASSYGSSAGELFF. In DNA form, the CDR3 reads TGTGCCAGCAGTTACGGCTCTTCCGCCGGGGAGCTGTTTTTT.

This clone was recorded only once. The chain links TRBV6-1 to TRBJ1-1, with D unresolved. The CDR3 totals 15 residues. Germline-derived CDR1 and CDR2 are MNHNS and SASEGT. Trimming pared 7 bases from V and 3 bases from J, leaving 18 bases between. CDR3 DNA sequence: TGTGCCAGCACTATGCCGGAGGCCCGCGACACTGAAGCTTTCTTT. It yields the protein CASTMPEARDTEAFF.

The chain uses TRBV14 and TRBJ2-7, with a possible D match to TRBD2 (6 bases). Trimming cost V 6 bases and J 2 bases, with 11 bases left between them. Germline CDR1 SGHDN, CDR2 FVKESK. This CDR3 contains 13 residues. The CDR3 reads CASSLGEAYEQYF. In DNA, the CDR3 is TGTGCCAGCAGTCTCGGGGAGGCCTACGAGCAGTACTTC.

The gene calls are TRBV5-6 and TRBJ1-2; TRBD1 matches 8 bases. CDR3 length: 16 amino acids. Germline lookup yields CDR1 SGHDT and CDR2 YYEEEE. V trimming: 0 bases; J trimming: 0 bases; junction bases outside the gene matches: 4. CDR3 DNA sequence: TGTGCCAGCAGCTTGGCCCCAGGGGGCGCTAACTATGGCTACACCTTC. Residues: CASSLAPGGANYGYTF.

V usage is TRBV18 and J usage is TRBJ2-3, with 7 bases aligning to TRBD1. Germline V lookup: CDR1 KGHSH, CDR2 LQKENI. The CDR3 has 14 amino acids. The J segment lost 3 bases and the V segment lost 6 bases, leaving 6 bases of the junction unmatched. The CDR3 nucleotides are TGTGCCAGCTCTGGAAGACAGGGAACAGATACGCAGTATTTT. It codes for CASSGRQGTDTQYF.

The table lists this clone with a few counts. V and J are TRBV7-9 and TRBJ2-1, with TRBD1 identical over 9 bases. This CDR3 is 15 amino acids long. Germline V CDR1 and CDR2: SEHNR, FQNEAQ (reference sequence). V was clipped by 5 bases and J by 8 bases; unmatched bases: 10. For the CDR3, the DNA is TGTGCCAGCAGCCCCTGGACAGGGGATACCGATGAGCAGTTCTTC. It encodes CASSPWTGDTDEQFF.

The CDR3 loop is CASSHLDTQYF. DNA for the CDR3: TGTGCCAGCAGCCACTTAGATACGCAGTATTTT. The V call is TRBV7-2, the J call TRBJ2-3; unclear D gene. The V and J ends lost 5 bases and 5 bases respectively, with 5 bases between them. The CDR3 sequence is 11 residues long. The germline V gene encodes CDR1 SGHTA and CDR2 FQGNSA. Full variable domain (rest looked up from reference TRBV7-2 and TRBJ2-3): GAGVSQSPSNKVTEKGKDVELRCDPISGHTALYWYRQSLGQGLEFLIYFQGNSAPDKSGLPSDRFSAERTGGSVSTLTIQRTQQEDSAVYLCASSHLDTQYFGPGTRLTVL.

The V call is TRBV10-3, the J call TRBJ1-1, with a weak D call TRBD1 (5 bases). V lost 2 bases to trimming and J lost 6 bases, with 10 bases between them. Per the germline V gene, CDR1 is ENHRY and CDR2 is SYGVKD. The CDR3 has 13 amino acids. The DNA of the CDR3 is TGTGCCATCAGTGAGGCGGGGACGGCTGAAGCTTTCTTT. Translation gives CAISEAGTAEAFF.

J is TRBJ2-7 and V is TRBV9; 8 bases agree with TRBD1. Germline CDR1 and CDR2: SGDLS and YYNGEE. V lost 3 bases and J lost 2; bases outside the gene matches: 7. There are 15 residues in the CDR3. The DNA for the CDR3 is TGTGCCAGCAGCGCGCGGACAGGGCCCACCTACGAGCAGTACTTC. This translates into CASSARTGPTYEQYF.

The chain is built from TRBV6-5 and TRBJ2-1; 9 bases agree with TRBD1. Germline lookup yields CDR1 MNHEY and CDR2 SVGAGI. Losses at the gene ends were 5 bases for V and 5 bases for J; bases not matched to a gene: 7. This CDR3 comprises 15 residues. CDR3 nucleotide sequence: TGTGCCAGCAGTGCTCCGGGACAGGGTAACAATGAGCAGTTCTTC. Translating it yields CASSAPGQGNNEQFF.

The chain recombines TRBV21-1 with TRBJ2-1; the table's D call, TRBD2, was not checked against the DNA. TRBV21-1 is termed a pseudogene. CDR3 length equals 17 residues. The DNA of the CDR3 is TGTGCCAGATTAACGGGGGGCAATCAGGCCTCCTACAATGAGCAGTTCTTC. This codes for CARLTGGNQASYNEQFF.

The rearrangement joins TRBV6-1 to TRBJ1-1; a possible D gene is TRBD1 (5 bases). The CDR3 has 15 residues. CDR1 is MNHNS, CDR2 SASEGT, per germline. Trimming removed 8 bases from V and 0 bases from J, with 16 bases in between. The CDR3 protein is CASAFDRLMNTEAFF. DNA of the CDR3: TGTGCCAGCGCCTTTGACAGACTCATGAACACTGAAGCTTTCTTT.

The J gene is TRBJ2-5, the V gene TRBV4-1; a weak D match, TRBD2 (6 bases). Germline V lookup: CDR1 MGHRA, CDR2 YSYEKL. The CDR3 runs 14 residues. The ends were cut back, 4 bases at V and 3 bases at J, with 12 bases in the middle. DNA of the CDR3: TGCGCCAGCAGCCCCTTCGGGGGAGAAGAGACCCAGTACTTC. This translates into CASSPFGGEETQYF.